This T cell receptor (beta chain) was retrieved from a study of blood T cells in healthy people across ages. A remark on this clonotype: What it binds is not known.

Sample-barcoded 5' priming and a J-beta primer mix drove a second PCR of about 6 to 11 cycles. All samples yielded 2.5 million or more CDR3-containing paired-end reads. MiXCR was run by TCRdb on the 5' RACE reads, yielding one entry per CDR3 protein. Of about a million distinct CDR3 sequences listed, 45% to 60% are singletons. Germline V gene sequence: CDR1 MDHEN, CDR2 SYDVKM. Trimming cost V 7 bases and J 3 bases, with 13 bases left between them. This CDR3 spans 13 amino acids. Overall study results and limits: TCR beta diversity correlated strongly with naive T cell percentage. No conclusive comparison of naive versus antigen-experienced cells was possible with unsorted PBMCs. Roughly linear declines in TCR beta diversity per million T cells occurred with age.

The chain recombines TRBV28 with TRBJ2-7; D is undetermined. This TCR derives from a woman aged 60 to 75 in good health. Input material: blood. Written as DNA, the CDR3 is TGTGCCAGCACCCTAGGACCTCTCTACGAGCAGTACTTC. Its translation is CASTLGPLYEQYF.